This passage covers 30 T cell receptor beta chains from one sample sequenced in a study of cytomegalovirus exposure and HLA in healthy donors. The PCR made use of 60 Vbeta and 13 Jbeta primers. The assay was immunoSEQ multiplex PCR, and TCRdb's table has in-frame clones only and misses some. Of fewer than 200,000 clones in the sample, almost 75% were seen once. The sequenced material came from PBMCs. The receptors originated from a woman under 30 in good health and CMV-seropositive.

The chain employs TRBV7-2 and TRBJ2-1; 12 nucleotides align to TRBD2. The V and J ends lost 5 bases and 7 bases, in that order; junction bases with no gene match: 6. From germline, CDR1 is SGHTA and CDR2 FQGNSA. The CDR3 has 15 amino acids. CDR3 residues: CASSLTSGGTNEQFF. The DNA of the CDR3 is TGTGCCAGCAGCCTGACTAGCGGGGGAACAAATGAGCAGTTCTTC.

The V and J genes are TRBV5-1 and TRBJ2-7; 7 nucleotides agree with TRBD1. The germline gives CDR1 SGHRS, CDR2 YFSETQ. The CDR3 sequence is 14 residues long. The junction had 5 bases not matched to a gene; V was cut back by 2 bases and J by 3 bases. Here the CDR3 reads CASSFRTGIYEQYF. The CDR3 nucleotides are TGCGCCAGCAGCTTCAGGACAGGCATCTACGAGCAGTACTTC.

This clone occurred a few times. The V gene is TRBV18, the J gene TRBJ1-2; D gene ambiguous. CDR3 length: 14 residues. The germline CDR1 and CDR2 sequences are KGHSH and LQKENI. Deletions cut 3 bases from V and 4 bases from J, with 12 bases between. CDR3 in DNA: TGTGCCAGCTCACCCCCCGGGGAGGGCTATGGCTACACCTTC. Its protein is CASSPPGEGYGYTF.

The chain recombines TRBV18 with TRBJ1-1, with D unclear. Between the trimmed V and J ends, which lost 3 bases and 4 bases, there was a span of 9 bases. The CDR3 runs 13 residues. Germline loops: CDR1 KGHSH, CDR2 LQKENI. Here the CDR3 DNA reads TGTGCCAGCTCACCGTGGGGAGGCACTGAAGCTTTCTTT. The encoded protein is CASSPWGGTEAFF.

This chain links TRBV6-1 with TRBJ2-2; weak D call: TRBD1 (7 bases). Trimming pared 6 bases from V and 5 bases from J, leaving 13 bases between. The CDR3 runs 14 residues. The germline V gene has CDR1 MNHNS and CDR2 SASEGT. As DNA, the CDR3 is TGTGCCAGCAGGGAGGGACAGACGACCGGGGAGCTGTTTTTT. Translation gives CASREGQTTGELFF.

V gene TRBV15 combines with J gene TRBJ2-2; 9 bases map to TRBD2. Looked up from germline, CDR1 is LNHNV and CDR2 is YYDKDF (reference sequence). The CDR3 sequence is 16 residues long. Trimming at V came to 5 bases and at J to 6 bases, leaving 10 bases not matched to a gene. The CDR3 DNA is TGTGCCACCAGCCCCCGTGGGAAGCGGGGGGCCGGGGAGCTGTTTTTT. Translated: CATSPRGKRGAGELFF.

There are a few counts of this clone. The rearrangement uses TRBV4-3 and TRBJ1-1; 11 bases agree with TRBD1. The ends lost 3 bases at V and 6 bases at J; junction bases unmatched: 9. This CDR3 contains 16 residues. The germline gives CDR1 LGHNA, CDR2 YSLEER. This CDR3 reads CASSHYTQDRGPEAFF. The CDR3 region has the DNA TGCGCCAGCAGCCATTACACCCAGGACAGGGGGCCTGAAGCTTTCTTT.

The rearrangement uses TRBV12-5 and TRBJ2-6; TRBD1 matches 7 bases. The CDR3 loop spans 15 amino acids. The ends lost 6 bases at V and 1 base at J; junction bases unmatched: 3. CDR1 and CDR2 from the germline V gene are LGHNT and FRNRAP. The DNA of the CDR3 is TGTGCTAGTGGCACAGGGGAGTCTGGGGCCAACGTCCTGACTTTC. It specifies CASGTGESGANVLTF.

The CDR3 sequence is CASSIIGTGDNEQFF. DNA of the CDR3: TGTGCCAGTAGTATCATCGGGACAGGTGACAATGAGCAGTTCTTC. V is TRBV19 and J is TRBJ2-1; 8 bases are a match to TRBD1. The J segment lost 5 bases and the V segment lost 3 bases, leaving 6 bases of the junction unmatched. Germline lookup yields CDR1 LNHDA and CDR2 SQIVND (reference sequence). The CDR3 extends over 15 amino acids.

The chain has TRBV7-9 and TRBJ1-1, with D unresolved. The length of the CDR3 is 11 residues. The V gene lost 7 bases and the J gene lost 5 bases, with 8 bases spanning the gap. CDR1 SEHNR and CDR2 FQNEAQ come from the germline V gene (reference sequence). CDR3 coding DNA: TGTGCCAGCAATGTCGTGACTGAAGCTTTCTTT. Its translation: CASNVVTEAFF. The variable domain in full, with the rest retrieved from reference TRBV7-9 and TRBJ1-1, is DTGVSQNPRHKITKRGQNVTFRCDPISEHNRLYWYRQTLGQGPEFLTYFQNEAQLEKSRLLSDRFSAERPKGSFSTLEIQRTEQGDSAMYLCASNVVTEAFFGQGTRLTVV.

This clone was counted only a few times. The V and J genes are TRBV7-6 and TRBJ2-1, with 9 bases identical to TRBD2. Germline-derived CDR1 and CDR2 are SGHVS and FNYEAQ. The CDR3 extends over 16 amino acids. V trimming: 0 bases; J trimming: 3 bases; junction bases outside the gene matches: 3. The CDR3, as DNA: TGTGCCAGCAGCTTAGCGCGGGAGGGAGACTACAATGAGCAGTTCTTC. This encodes CASSLAREGDYNEQFF.

This clone was seen more than once but under ten times. This chain links TRBV11-2 with TRBJ2-5; 12 positions agree with TRBD2. The CDR3 runs to 16 residues. From germline, CDR1 is SGHAT and CDR2 FQNNGV. Trimming removed 6 bases from V and 1 base from J; junction bases left unmatched: 6. The CDR3 is CASRRGLAGPQETQYF. CDR3 nucleotide sequence: TGTGCCAGCAGACGAGGACTAGCGGGGCCCCAAGAGACCCAGTACTTC.

The CDR3 loop reads CASSSQGASTEAFF. CDR3 coding DNA: TGTGCCAGCAGTTCGCAGGGGGCGAGTACTGAAGCTTTCTTT. The genes are TRBV7-2 and TRBJ1-1; 8 bases align to TRBD1. The CDR3 length is 14 residues. V trimming: 6 bases; J trimming: 5 bases; junction bases outside the gene matches: 8. Germline-derived CDR1 and CDR2 are SGHTA and FQGNSA.

V usage is TRBV18 and J usage is TRBJ2-3, with 7 positions matching TRBD1. Germline assignment: CDR1 KGHSH and CDR2 LQKENI. The CDR3 length is 16 residues. V shed 7 bases and J 0 bases; nucleotides not matched to a gene: 10. The CDR3 DNA sequence: TGTGCCAGCTTACAAGACAGGGCGTCTAGCACAGATACGCAGTATTTT. Residues: CASLQDRASSTDTQYF.

This clone was seen only a few times. The rearrangement joins TRBV2 to TRBJ1-5; TRBD1 matches at 8 bases. The germline V gene has CDR1 SNHLY and CDR2 FYNNEI. The CDR3 consists of 15 residues. V shed 5 bases and J 2 bases; nucleotides not matched to a gene: 5. CDR3 protein: CASSMGQARNQPQHF. As DNA, the CDR3 is TGTGCCAGCAGTATGGGACAGGCCCGCAATCAGCCCCAGCATTTT.

The V call is TRBV30, the J call TRBJ1-4; D is undetermined. This CDR3 has 13 amino acids. Per the germline V gene, CDR1 is GTSNPN and CDR2 is SVGIG (reference sequence). The V and J ends lost 0 bases and 6 bases respectively, with 8 bases between them. CDR3 nucleotides: TGTGCCTGGAGTGTACGCCCGGATGAAAAACTGTTTTTT. Amino acid sequence: CAWSVRPDEKLFF.

The count of this clone is one. The rearrangement joins TRBV5-4 to TRBJ2-5; no definite D call. The tail of the sequence fits TRBJ2-7 better, so the J call may be wrong. The CDR3 is 14 residues long. CDR1 is SGHNT, CDR2 YYREEE, per germline (reference sequence). The CDR3: CASSLESLPYEQYF. The CDR3 nucleotides are TGTGCCAGCAGCTTGGAGTCTTTGCCCTACGAGCAGTACTTC.

V and J are TRBV5-6 and TRBJ1-1, with D possibly matching TRBD1 (5 bases). V gave up 4 bases and J gave up 1 base, with 17 bases separating them. The CDR3 consists of 16 residues. Germline V gene sequence: CDR1 SGHDT, CDR2 YYEEEE. The CDR3 loop reads CASSVGPPTGNTEAFF. For the CDR3, the DNA is TGTGCCAGCAGCGTGGGACCCCCCACAGGGAACACTGAAGCTTTCTTT.

This chain joins TRBV6-5 and TRBJ1-1; the D is unclear. Germline assignment: CDR1 MNHEY and CDR2 SVGAGI. V lost 2 bases to trimming and J lost 0 bases, with 10 bases between them. This CDR3 region has 15 residues. CDR3 bases: TGTGCCAGCAGTTACGCCGGACTCATGAACACTGAAGCTTTCTTT. Translated, it gives CASSYAGLMNTEAFF.

The chain links TRBV27 to TRBJ2-7, with TRBD1 matching 10 bases. The J segment lost 4 bases and the V segment lost 5 bases, leaving 5 bases of the junction unmatched. Germline V gives CDR1 MNHEY, CDR2 SMNVEV (reference sequence). This CDR3 has 14 residues. The CDR3 DNA reads TGTGCCAGCAGTCCGACAGGGGGCCAGTACGAGCAGTACTTC. This translates into CASSPTGGQYEQYF.

The CDR3 is CASNGGLSTGELFF. The CDR3 coding sequence is TGTGCCAGCAACGGGGGTCTAAGCACCGGGGAGCTGTTTTTT. The V and J genes are TRBV9 and TRBJ2-2, with D maybe TRBD2 (6 bases). The length of the CDR3 is 14 residues. V was pared by 6 bases and J by 4 bases, with 13 bases between. CDR1 is SGDLS and CDR2 is YYNGEE in the germline V gene.

The CDR3 bases are TGTGCCAGCACCCCAGGACAGACTACGCAGTATTTT. Translating gives CASTPGQTTQYF. This chain connects TRBV6-1 to TRBJ2-3, with D possibly being TRBD1 (6 bases). The CDR3 is 12 amino acids. V was trimmed by 7 bases and J by 8 bases, leaving 13 bases between them. The germline V gene has CDR1 MNHNS and CDR2 SASEGT.

The chain recombines TRBV11-1 with TRBJ1-1, with 7 bases aligning to TRBD1. J was trimmed by 0 bases and V by 6 bases; bases with no gene match: 7. In germline, CDR1 is SGHAT, CDR2 FQDESV (reference sequence). The length of the CDR3 is 15 residues. This CDR3 is CASSWGTVLNTEAFF. The CDR3 bases are TGTGCCAGCAGTTGGGGGACAGTTCTGAACACTGAAGCTTTCTTT.

The chain uses TRBV27 and TRBJ2-1, with 8 bases identical to TRBD1. V shed 6 bases and J 7 bases; nucleotides not matched to a gene: 8. Per germline, CDR1 MNHEY and CDR2 SMNVEV (reference sequence). This CDR3 has 14 amino acids. The CDR3 loop reads CASSPRTGWNEQFF. CDR3 DNA: TGTGCCAGCAGCCCCAGGACAGGGTGGAATGAGCAGTTCTTC.

This clone turned up a few times. The V gene is TRBV19, the J gene TRBJ2-7; 9 nucleotides line up with TRBD1. This CDR3 has 15 residues. V shed 5 bases, J shed 4 bases, and the junction held 9 bases outside the gene matches. Germline V gene lookup returns CDR1 LNHDA and CDR2 SQIVND (reference sequence). The CDR3 sequence: CASSLRGQGVYEQYF. The CDR3 nucleotides are TGTGCCAGTAGTCTGCGGGGACAGGGAGTTTACGAGCAGTACTTC.

The V gene is TRBV13, the J gene TRBJ2-2; TRBD1 matches 10 bases. This CDR3 comprises 15 residues. V lost 5 bases, J lost 7 bases, and 7 bases stayed unmatched. CDR1 is PRHDT and CDR2 is FYEKMQ in the germline V gene (reference sequence). The DNA of the CDR3 is TGTGCCAGCAGCACTGACAGGGGGCGAAGCGGGGAGCTGTTTTTT. Translating gives CASSTDRGRSGELFF.

This sequence joins TRBV6-5 and TRBJ1-1; 9 bases fit TRBD1. From germline, CDR1 is MNHEY and CDR2 SVGAGI. Trimming cost V 5 bases and J 5 bases; bases outside gene matches: 6. The CDR3 spans 14 residues. The CDR3 DNA follows: TGTGCCAGCAGTCCCGGGACAGGGCGGACTGAAGCTTTCTTT. It encodes CASSPGTGRTEAFF.

This clone has only a few counts. This chain connects TRBV7-9 to TRBJ2-7; 10 bases line up with TRBD2. The J segment lost 1 base and the V segment lost 1 base, leaving 1 base of the junction unmatched. This CDR3 spans 15 amino acids. CDR1 SEHNR and CDR2 FQNEAQ come from the germline V gene (reference sequence). This CDR3 is CASSLGTSGSYEQYF. CDR3 sequence (DNA): TGTGCCAGCAGCTTAGGGACTAGCGGATCCTACGAGCAGTACTTC.

V is TRBV9 and J is TRBJ1-3; D is ambiguous. Trimming stripped 0 bases from V and 4 bases from J, with 5 bases between. This CDR3 region has 13 residues. Germline assignment: CDR1 SGDLS and CDR2 YYNGEE. CDR3 protein: CASSVDLGNTIYF. The CDR3 coding sequence is TGTGCCAGCAGCGTAGATCTCGGAAACACCATATATTTT.

The chain is built from TRBV4-3 and TRBJ1-2; the D is unclear. The CDR3 length is 16 residues. In germline, CDR1 is LGHNA, CDR2 YSLEER. V lost 0 bases to trimming and J lost 4 bases, with 15 bases between them. The CDR3 loop is CASSQDRQRTPYGYTF. CDR3 bases: TGCGCCAGCAGCCAAGATCGTCAGCGGACCCCCTATGGCTACACCTTC.